The rows below give T cell receptor beta chains drawn from one sample of a study of T-cell memory formation after mild COVID-19. MiXCR, applied by TCRdb to the 5' RACE reads, yields one record per CDR3 protein. The data show some 290,000 distinct CDR3 sequences, about 16% seen once. The specimen sequenced was PBMCs or a T cell subset sorted from them (not recorded which). These receptors originate from a man aged 18 to 30 who had mild COVID-19 (a few samples of this study predate the infection). Cell type and time point are not known. CDR3s include the opening cysteine and the closing phenylalanine or tryptophan. A D gene is named only where the DNA matches it firmly. Not every row has a clone size; where given, it reads once, few, many or a size class.

cdr3_aa	cdr3_nt	d_call	clone_size	j_call	cdr3_length	v_call
CASSSGPDSPLHF	TGCGCCAGCAGCAGCGGTCCAGACTCACCCCTCCACTTT	-	few	TRBJ1-6	13	TRBV4-1
CASSSSTAEAFF	TGTGCCAGCAGCTCCTCAACAGCCGAAGCTTTCTTT	-	-	TRBJ1-1	12	TRBV5-6
CASTTDRGSAKNIQYF	TGTGCCAGTACCACGGACAGGGGGAGCGCCAAAAACATTCAGTACTTC	TRBD1	few	TRBJ2-4	16	TRBV19
CASSLWTSGGTGELFF	TGTGCCAGCAGCCTTTGGACTAGCGGGGGGACCGGGGAGCTGTTTTTT	TRBD2	few	TRBJ2-2	16	TRBV7-6
CASRGDFHSQETQYF	TGTGCCAGCCGGGGGGACTTCCATTCTCAAGAGACCCAGTACTTC	TRBD2	-	TRBJ2-5	15	TRBV7-9
CSASGAGGSYNEQFF	TGCAGTGCCAGTGGAGCGGGGGGGTCCTACAATGAGCAGTTCTTC	TRBD2	-	TRBJ2-1	15	TRBV20-1
CASSWGTGRETQYF	TGTGCAAGCTCATGGGGGACGGGTCGAGAGACCCAGTACTTC	-	-	TRBJ2-5	14	TRBV7-6
CASRIFRGGETQYF	TGTGCCAGCAGGATATTCAGGGGAGGCGAGACCCAGTACTTC	-	few	TRBJ2-5	14	TRBV4-2
CATSRDKATSVF	TGTGCCACCAGCAGAGATAAGGCGACCTCAGTTTTT	-	-	TRBJ2-3	12	TRBV15
CASNTVDRHNSPLHF	TGTGCCAGCAACACGGTGGACAGGCACAATTCACCCCTCCACTTT	TRBD1	-	TRBJ1-6	15	TRBV6-2/TRBV6-3
CASSYSLLADEETQYF	TGTGCCAGCAGTTACTCTCTACTAGCAGACGAAGAGACCCAGTACTTC	-	-	TRBJ2-5	16	TRBV6-5
CASSYRGRDYGYTF	TGTGCCAGCAGTTACAGAGGGAGAGACTATGGCTACACCTTC	-	-	TRBJ1-2	14	TRBV6-5
CASRNPWGTGTDTQYF	TGTGCCAGCAGAAACCCTTGGGGGACGGGTACAGATACGCAGTATTTT	-	-	TRBJ2-3	16	TRBV6-5
CASSYSIQGGSVAGELFF	TGTGCCAGCAGTTACTCTATCCAAGGAGGTTCCGTGGCCGGGGAGCTGTTTTTT	-	-	TRBJ2-2	18	TRBV6-6
CAISQGPGNQPQHF	TGTGCCATCAGTCAAGGCCCGGGTAATCAGCCCCAGCATTTT	-	few	TRBJ1-5	14	TRBV10-3
CASSWTGNEKLFF	TGTGCCAGCAGCTGGACAGGCAATGAAAAACTGTTTTTT	TRBD1	few	TRBJ1-4	13	TRBV7-2
CASSQDPGAPYNEQFF	TGTGCCAGCAGCCAAGACCCGGGGGCCCCTTACAATGAGCAGTTCTTC	-	-	TRBJ2-1	16	TRBV4-2
CASSLFPLASETQYF	TGTGCCAGCAGCTTATTTCCACTAGCGTCAGAGACCCAGTACTTC	TRBD2	-	TRBJ2-5	15	TRBV11-2
CASSESPPTDTQYF	TGCGCCAGCAGTGAGTCGCCTCCCACAGATACGCAGTATTTT	-	few	TRBJ2-3	14	TRBV10-1
CASSLSPADPLRYTF	TGTGCCAGCAGTTTAAGTCCGGCAGACCCTTTACGCTACACCTTC	-	few	TRBJ1-2	15	TRBV27
CASSSGSLRETQYF	TGCGCCAGCAGCTCTGGGTCTTTACGGGAGACCCAGTACTTC	-	few	TRBJ2-5	14	TRBV5-1
CASSVAQLAGTNGELFF	TGTGCCAGCAGCGTAGCTCAACTAGCGGGTACCAACGGGGAGCTGTTTTTT	TRBD2	few	TRBJ2-2	17	TRBV9
CASSLTQWQADTQYF	TGTGCCAGCAGCTTAACACAATGGCAAGCAGATACGCAGTATTTT	-	-	TRBJ2-3	15	TRBV7-6
CASSLVSYGGELFF	TGCGCCAGCAGCTTGGTCTCCTACGGCGGGGAGCTGTTTTTT	-	-	TRBJ2-2	14	TRBV5-1
CASSFGDYTSTDTQYF	TGTGCCAGCAGTTTTGGTGACTACACTAGCACAGATACGCAGTATTTT	-	-	TRBJ2-3	16	TRBV27